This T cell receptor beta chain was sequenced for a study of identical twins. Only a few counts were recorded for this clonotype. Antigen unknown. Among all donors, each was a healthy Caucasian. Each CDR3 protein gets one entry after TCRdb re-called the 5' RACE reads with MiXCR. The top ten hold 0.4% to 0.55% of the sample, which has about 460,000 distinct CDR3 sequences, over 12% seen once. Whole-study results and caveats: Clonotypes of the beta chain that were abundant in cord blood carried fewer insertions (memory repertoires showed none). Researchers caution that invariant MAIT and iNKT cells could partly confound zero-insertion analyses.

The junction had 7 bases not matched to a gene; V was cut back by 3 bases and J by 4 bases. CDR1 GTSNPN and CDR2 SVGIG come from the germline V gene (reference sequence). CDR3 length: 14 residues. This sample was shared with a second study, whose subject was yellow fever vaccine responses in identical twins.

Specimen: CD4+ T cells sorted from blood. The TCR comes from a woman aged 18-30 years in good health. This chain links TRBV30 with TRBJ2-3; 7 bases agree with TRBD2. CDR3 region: CAWSLGGGADTQYF. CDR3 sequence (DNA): TGTGCCTGGAGCCTGGGGGGGGGTGCAGATACGCAGTATTTT. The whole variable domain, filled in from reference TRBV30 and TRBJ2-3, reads SQTIHQWPATLVQPVGSPLSLECTVEGTSNPNLYWYRQAAGRGLQLLFYSVGIGQISSEVPQNLSASRPQDRQFILSSKKLLLSDSGFYLCAWSLGGGADTQYFGPGTRLTVL.